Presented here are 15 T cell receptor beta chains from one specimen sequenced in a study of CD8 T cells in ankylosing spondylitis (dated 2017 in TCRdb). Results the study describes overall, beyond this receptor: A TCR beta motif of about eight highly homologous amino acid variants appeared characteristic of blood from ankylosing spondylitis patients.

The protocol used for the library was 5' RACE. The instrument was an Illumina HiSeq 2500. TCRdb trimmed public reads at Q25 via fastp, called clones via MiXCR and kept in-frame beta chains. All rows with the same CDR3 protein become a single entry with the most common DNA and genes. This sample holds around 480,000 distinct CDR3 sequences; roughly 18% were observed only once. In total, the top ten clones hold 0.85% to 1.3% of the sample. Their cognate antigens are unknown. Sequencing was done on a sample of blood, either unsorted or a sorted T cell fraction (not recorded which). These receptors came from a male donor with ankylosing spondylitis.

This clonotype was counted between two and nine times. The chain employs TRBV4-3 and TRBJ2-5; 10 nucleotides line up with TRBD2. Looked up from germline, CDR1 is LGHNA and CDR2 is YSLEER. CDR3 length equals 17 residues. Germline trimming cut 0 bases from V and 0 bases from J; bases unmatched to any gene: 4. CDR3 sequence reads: CASSQDTSGKYQETQYF. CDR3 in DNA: TGCGCCAGCAGCCAAGATACTAGCGGGAAATACCAAGAGACCCAGTACTTC.

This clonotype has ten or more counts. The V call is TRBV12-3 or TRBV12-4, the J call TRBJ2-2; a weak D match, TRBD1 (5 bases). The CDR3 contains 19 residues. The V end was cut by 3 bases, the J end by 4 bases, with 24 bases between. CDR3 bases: TGTGCCAGCAGTTTCTCCCCAGGGTGGTTTGGGGCGTCCACCGGGGAGCTGTTTTTT. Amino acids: CASSFSPGWFGASTGELFF.

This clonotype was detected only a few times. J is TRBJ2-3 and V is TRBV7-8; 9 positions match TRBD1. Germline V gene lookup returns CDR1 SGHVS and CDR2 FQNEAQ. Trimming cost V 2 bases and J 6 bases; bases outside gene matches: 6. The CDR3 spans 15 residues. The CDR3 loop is CASSLRQGDSDTQYF. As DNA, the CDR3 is TGTGCCAGCAGCTTAAGACAGGGGGACTCGGATACGCAGTATTTT.

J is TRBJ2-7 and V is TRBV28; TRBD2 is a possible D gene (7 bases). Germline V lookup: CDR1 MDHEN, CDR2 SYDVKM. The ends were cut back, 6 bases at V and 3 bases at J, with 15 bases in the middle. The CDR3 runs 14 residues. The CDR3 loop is CASSRGGGLYEQYF. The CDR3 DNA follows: TGTGCCAGCAGCCGAGGGGGGGGGCTCTACGAGCAGTACTTC.

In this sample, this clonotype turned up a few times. CDR3 region: CASSERWTPRLTQYF. In DNA, the CDR3 is TGTGCCAGCAGTGAAAGGTGGACTCCTAGGCTTACGCAGTATTTT. This sequence joins TRBV2 and TRBJ2-3; possibly TRBD2 for D (5 bases). In germline, CDR1 is SNHLY, CDR2 FYNNEI. V lost 2 bases to trimming and J lost 8 bases, with 17 bases between them. The CDR3 is 15 amino acids.

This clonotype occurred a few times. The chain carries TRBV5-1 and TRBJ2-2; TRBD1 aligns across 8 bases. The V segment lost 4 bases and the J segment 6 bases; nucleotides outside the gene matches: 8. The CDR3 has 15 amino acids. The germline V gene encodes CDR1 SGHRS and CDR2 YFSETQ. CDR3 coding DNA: TGCGCCAGCAGCATCCGGACAGGGACGGCCGGGGAGCTGTTTTTT. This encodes CASSIRTGTAGELFF.

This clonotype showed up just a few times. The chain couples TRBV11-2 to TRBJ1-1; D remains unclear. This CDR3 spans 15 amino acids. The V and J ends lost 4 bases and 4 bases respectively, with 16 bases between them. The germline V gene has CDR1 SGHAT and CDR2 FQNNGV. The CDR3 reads CASSYRTGSLTEAFF. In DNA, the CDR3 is TGTGCCAGCAGCTACCGGACGGGGAGCCTCACTGAAGCTTTCTTT.

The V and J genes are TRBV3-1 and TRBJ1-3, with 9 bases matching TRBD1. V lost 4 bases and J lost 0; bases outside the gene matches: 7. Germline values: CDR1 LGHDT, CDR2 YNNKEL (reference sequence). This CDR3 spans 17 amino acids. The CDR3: CASSPGTGLISGNTIYF. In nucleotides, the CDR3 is TGTGCCAGCAGCCCAGGGACAGGGCTCATCTCTGGAAACACCATATATTTT.

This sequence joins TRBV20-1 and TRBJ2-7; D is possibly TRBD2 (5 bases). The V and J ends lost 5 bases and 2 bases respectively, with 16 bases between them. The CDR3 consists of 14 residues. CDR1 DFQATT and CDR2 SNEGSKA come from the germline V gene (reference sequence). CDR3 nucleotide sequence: TGCAGTGCTCTTACCGCTAGCAGGACCTACGAGCAGTACTTC. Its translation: CSALTASRTYEQYF.

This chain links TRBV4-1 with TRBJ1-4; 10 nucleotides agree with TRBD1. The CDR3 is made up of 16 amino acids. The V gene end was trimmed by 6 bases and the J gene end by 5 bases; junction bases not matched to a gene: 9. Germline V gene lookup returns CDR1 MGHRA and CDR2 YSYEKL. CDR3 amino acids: CASRYPGQGRNEKLFF. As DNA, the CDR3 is TGCGCCAGCAGATACCCGGGACAGGGGAGGAATGAAAAACTGTTTTTT.

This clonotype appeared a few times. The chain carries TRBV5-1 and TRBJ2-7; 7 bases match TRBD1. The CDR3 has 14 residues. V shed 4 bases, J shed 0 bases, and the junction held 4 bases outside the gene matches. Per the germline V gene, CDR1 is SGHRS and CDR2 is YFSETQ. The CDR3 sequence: CASSHTGASYEQYF. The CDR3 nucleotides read TGCGCCAGCAGCCACACAGGGGCCTCCTACGAGCAGTACTTC. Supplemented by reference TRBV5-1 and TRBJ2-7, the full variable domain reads KAGVTQTPRYLIKTRGQQVTLSCSPISGHRSVSWYQQTPGQGLQFLFEYFSETQRNKGNFPGRFSGRQFSNSRSEMNVSTLELGDSALYLCASSHTGASYEQYFGPGTRLTVT.

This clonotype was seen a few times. DNA for the CDR3: TGTGCCAGCAGCTCGAGAACCGGGACAGGGTTCCGAGCTTTCTTT. It yields the protein CASSSRTGTGFRAFF. The V and J genes are TRBV5-6 and TRBJ1-1; TRBD1 matches at 9 bases. V lost 3 bases to trimming and J lost 10 bases; unmatched junction nucleotides: 13. The length of the CDR3 is 15 residues. Germline V CDR1 and CDR2: SGHDT, YYEEEE.

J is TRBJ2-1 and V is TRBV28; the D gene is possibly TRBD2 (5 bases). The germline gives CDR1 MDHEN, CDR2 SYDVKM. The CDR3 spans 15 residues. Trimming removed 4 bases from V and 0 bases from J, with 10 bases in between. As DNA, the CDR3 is TGTGCCAGCAGTTCCCCAGCGGCCTCCTACAATGAGCAGTTCTTC. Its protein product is CASSSPAASYNEQFF.

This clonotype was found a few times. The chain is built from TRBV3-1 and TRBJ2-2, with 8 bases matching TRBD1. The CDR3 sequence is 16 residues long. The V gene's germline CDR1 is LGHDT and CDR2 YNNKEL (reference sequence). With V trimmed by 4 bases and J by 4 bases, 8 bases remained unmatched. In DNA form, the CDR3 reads TGTGCCAGCAGCCCGCGGACAGGGATCGGCACCGGGGAGCTGTTTTTT. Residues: CASSPRTGIGTGELFF.

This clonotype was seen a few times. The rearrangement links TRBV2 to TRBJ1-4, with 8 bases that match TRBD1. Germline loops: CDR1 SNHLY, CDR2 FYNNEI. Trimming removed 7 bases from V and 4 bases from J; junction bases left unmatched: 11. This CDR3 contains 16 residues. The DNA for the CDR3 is TGTGCCAGCACCCGAAGGGGGGACAGGCTTAATGAAAAACTGTTTTTT. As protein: CASTRRGDRLNEKLFF.